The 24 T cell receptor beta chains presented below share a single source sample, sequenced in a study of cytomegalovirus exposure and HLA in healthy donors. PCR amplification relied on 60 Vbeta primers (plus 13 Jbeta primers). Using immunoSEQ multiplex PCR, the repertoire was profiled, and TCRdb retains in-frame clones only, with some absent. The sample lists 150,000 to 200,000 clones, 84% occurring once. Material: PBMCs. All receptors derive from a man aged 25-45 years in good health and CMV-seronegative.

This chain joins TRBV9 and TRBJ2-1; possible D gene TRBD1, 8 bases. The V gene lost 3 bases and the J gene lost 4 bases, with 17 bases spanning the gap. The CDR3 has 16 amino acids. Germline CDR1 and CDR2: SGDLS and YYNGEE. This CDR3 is CASSERTGGVYNEQFF. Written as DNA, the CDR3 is TGTGCCAGCAGCGAACGTACAGGGGGGGTATACAATGAGCAGTTCTTC.

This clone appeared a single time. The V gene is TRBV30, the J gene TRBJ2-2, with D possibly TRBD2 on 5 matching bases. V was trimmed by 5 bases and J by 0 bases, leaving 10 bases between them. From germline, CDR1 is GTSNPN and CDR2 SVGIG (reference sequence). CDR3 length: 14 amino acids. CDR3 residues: CAWDFGANTGELFF. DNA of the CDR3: TGTGCCTGGGACTTCGGGGCGAACACCGGGGAGCTGTTTTTT. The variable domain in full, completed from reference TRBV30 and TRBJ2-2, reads SQTIHQWPATLVQPVGSPLSLECTVEGTSNPNLYWYRQAAGRGLQLLFYSVGIGQISSEVPQNLSASRPQDRQFILSSKKLLLSDSGFYLCAWDFGANTGELFFGEGSRLTVL.

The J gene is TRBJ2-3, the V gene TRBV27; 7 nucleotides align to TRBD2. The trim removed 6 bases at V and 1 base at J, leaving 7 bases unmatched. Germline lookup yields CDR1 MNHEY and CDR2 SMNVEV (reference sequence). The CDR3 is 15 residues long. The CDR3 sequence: CASRGVAGGTDTQYF. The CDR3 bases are TGTGCCAGCAGAGGGGTAGCGGGCGGCACAGATACGCAGTATTTT.

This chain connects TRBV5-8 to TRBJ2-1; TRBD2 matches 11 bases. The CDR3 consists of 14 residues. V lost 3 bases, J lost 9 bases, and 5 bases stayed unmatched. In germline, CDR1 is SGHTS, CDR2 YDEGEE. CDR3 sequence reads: CASSSLAGAGEQFF. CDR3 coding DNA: TGTGCCAGCAGCTCACTAGCGGGAGCAGGTGAGCAGTTCTTC.

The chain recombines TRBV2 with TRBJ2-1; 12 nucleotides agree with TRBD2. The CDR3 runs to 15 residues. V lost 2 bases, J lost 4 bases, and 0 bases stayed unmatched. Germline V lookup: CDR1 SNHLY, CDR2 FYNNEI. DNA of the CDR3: TGTGCCAGCAGTGAAACTAGCGGGGGGTACAATGAGCAGTTCTTC. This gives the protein CASSETSGGYNEQFF.

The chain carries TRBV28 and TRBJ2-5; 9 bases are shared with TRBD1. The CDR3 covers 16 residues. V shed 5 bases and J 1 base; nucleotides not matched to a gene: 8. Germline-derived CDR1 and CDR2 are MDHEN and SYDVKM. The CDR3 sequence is CASSPGQGIAQETQYF. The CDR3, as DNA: TGTGCCAGCAGTCCGGGACAGGGAATCGCCCAAGAGACCCAGTACTTC.

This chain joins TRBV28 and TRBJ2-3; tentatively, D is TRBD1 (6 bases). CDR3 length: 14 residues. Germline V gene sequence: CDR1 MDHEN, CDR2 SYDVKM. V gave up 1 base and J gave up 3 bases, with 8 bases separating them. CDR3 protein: CASSLLGQTDTQYF. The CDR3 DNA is TGTGCCAGCAGTTTATTAGGACAGACAGATACGCAGTATTTT. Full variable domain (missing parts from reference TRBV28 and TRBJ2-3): DVKVTQSSRYLVKRTGEKVFLECVQDMDHENMFWYRQDPGLGLRLIYFSYDVKMKEKGDIPEGYSVSREKKERFSLILESASTNQTSMYLCASSLLGQTDTQYFGPGTRLTVL.

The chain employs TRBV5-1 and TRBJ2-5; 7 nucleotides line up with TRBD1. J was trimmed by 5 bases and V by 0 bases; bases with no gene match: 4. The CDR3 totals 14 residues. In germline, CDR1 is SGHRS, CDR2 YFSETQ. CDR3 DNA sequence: TGCGCCAGCAGCTTGGGACAGGGACAGGAGACCCAGTACTTC. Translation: CASSLGQGQETQYF.

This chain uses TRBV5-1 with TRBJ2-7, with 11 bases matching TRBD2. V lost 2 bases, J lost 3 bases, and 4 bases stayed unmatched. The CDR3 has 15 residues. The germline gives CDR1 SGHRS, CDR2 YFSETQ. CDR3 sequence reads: CASSLDSGRDYEQYF. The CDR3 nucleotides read TGCGCCAGCAGCTTAGATAGCGGGAGGGACTACGAGCAGTACTTC.

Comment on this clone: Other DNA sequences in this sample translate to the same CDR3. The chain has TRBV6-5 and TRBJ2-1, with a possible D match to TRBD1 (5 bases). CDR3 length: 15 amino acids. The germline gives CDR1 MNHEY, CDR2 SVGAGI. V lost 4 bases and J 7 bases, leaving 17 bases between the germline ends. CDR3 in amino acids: CASSSFPTGVNEQFF. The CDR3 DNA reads TGTGCCAGCAGTTCTTTTCCAACAGGTGTAAATGAGCAGTTCTTC.

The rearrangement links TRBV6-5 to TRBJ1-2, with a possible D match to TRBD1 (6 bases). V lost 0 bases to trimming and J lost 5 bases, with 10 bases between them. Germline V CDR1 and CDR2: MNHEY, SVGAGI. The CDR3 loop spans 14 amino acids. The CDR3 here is CASSYSTGAYGYTF. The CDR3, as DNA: TGTGCCAGCAGTTACTCGACAGGAGCTTATGGCTACACCTTC.

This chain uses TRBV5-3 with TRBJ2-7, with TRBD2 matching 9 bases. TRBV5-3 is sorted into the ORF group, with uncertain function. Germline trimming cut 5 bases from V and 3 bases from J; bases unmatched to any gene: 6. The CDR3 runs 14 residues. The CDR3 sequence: CARRKGTSFYEQYF. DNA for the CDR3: TGTGCCAGAAGGAAAGGGACTAGCTTCTACGAGCAGTACTTC.

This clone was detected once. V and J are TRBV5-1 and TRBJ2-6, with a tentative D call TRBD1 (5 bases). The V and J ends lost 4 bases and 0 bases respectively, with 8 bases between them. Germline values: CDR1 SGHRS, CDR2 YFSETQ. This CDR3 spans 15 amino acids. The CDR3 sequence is CASSPDSSGANVLTF. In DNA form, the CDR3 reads TGCGCCAGCAGCCCTGACAGCTCTGGGGCCAACGTCCTGACTTTC.

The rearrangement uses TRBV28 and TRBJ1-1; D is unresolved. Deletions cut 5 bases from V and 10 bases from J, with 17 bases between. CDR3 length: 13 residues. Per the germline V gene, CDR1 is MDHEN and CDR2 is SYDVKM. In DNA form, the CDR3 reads TGTGCCAGCAGTCTAGGCCACCTCAAGCGAGCTTTCTTT. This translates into CASSLGHLKRAFF. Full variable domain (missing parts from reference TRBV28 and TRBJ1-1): DVKVTQSSRYLVKRTGEKVFLECVQDMDHENMFWYRQDPGLGLRLIYFSYDVKMKEKGDIPEGYSVSREKKERFSLILESASTNQTSMYLCASSLGHLKRAFFGQGTRLTVV.

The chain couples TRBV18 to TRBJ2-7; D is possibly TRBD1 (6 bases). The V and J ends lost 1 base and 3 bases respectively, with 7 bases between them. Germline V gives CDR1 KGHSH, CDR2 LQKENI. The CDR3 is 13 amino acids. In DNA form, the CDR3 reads TGTGCCAGCTCACCACGGGACAACTACGAGCAGTACTTC. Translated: CASSPRDNYEQYF. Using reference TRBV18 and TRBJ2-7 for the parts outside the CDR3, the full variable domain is NAGVMQNPRHLVRRRGQEARLRCSPMKGHSHVYWYRQLPEEGLKFMVYLQKENIIDESGMPKERFSAEFPKEGPSILRIQQVVRGDSAAYFCASSPRDNYEQYFGPGTRLTVT.

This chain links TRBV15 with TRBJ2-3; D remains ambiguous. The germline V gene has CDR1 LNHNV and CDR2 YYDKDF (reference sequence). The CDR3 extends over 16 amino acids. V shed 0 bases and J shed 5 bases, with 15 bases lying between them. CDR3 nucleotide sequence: TGTGCCACCAGCAGAGATTTGGTCGGAACGGGAGATACGCAGTATTTT. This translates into CATSRDLVGTGDTQYF.

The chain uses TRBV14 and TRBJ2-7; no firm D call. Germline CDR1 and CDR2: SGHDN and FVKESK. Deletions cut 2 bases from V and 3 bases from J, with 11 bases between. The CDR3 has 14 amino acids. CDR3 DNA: TGTGCCAGCAGCCAAATCACTGATGACTACGAGCAGTACTTC. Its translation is CASSQITDDYEQYF.

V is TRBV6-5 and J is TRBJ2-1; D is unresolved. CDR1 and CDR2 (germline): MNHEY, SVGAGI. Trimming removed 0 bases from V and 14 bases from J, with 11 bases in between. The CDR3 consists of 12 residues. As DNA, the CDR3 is TGTGCCAGCAGTTACTCTCGCGTAGTCGAGTTCTTC. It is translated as CASSYSRVVEFF.

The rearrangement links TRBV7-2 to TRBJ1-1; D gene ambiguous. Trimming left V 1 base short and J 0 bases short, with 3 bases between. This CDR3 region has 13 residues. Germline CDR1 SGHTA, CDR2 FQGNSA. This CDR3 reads CASSLGMNTEAFF. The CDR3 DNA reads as TGTGCCAGCAGCTTAGGTATGAACACTGAAGCTTTCTTT.

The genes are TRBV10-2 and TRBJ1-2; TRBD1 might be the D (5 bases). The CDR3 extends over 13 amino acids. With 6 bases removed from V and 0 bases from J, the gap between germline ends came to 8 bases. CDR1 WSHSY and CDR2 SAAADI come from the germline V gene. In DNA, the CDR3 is TGCGCCAGCAGCTTGACAGCTAACTATGGCTACACCTTC. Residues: CASSLTANYGYTF.

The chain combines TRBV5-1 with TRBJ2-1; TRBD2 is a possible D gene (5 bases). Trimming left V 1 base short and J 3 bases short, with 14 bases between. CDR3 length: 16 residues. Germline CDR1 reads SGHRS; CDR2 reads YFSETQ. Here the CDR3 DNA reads TGCGCCAGCAGCTTGTACGGCGGGTTGGTCTACAATGAGCAGTTCTTC. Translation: CASSLYGGLVYNEQFF. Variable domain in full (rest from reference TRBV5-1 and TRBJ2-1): KAGVTQTPRYLIKTRGQQVTLSCSPISGHRSVSWYQQTPGQGLQFLFEYFSETQRNKGNFPGRFSGRQFSNSRSEMNVSTLELGDSALYLCASSLYGGLVYNEQFFGPGTRLTVL.

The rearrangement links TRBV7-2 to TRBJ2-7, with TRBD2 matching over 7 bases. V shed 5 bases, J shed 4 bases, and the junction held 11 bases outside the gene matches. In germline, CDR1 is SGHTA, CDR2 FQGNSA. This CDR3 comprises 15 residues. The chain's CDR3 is CASSPGFAGVYEQYF. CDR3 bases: TGTGCCAGCAGCCCAGGTTTTGCGGGAGTATACGAGCAGTACTTC.

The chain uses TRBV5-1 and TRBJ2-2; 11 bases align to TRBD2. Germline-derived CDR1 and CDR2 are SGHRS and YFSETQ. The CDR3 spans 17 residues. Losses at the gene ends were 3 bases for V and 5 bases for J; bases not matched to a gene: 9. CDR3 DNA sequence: TGCGCCAGCAGCTCCCGTAAGACTAGCGGGACAACCGGGGAGCTGTTTTTT. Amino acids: CASSSRKTSGTTGELFF.

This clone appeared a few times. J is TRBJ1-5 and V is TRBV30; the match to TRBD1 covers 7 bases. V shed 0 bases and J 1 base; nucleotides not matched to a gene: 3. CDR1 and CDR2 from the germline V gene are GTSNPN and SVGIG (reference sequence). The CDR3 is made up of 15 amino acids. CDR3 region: CAWSVGRGSNQPQHF. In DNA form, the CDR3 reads TGTGCCTGGAGTGTAGGCAGGGGGAGCAATCAGCCCCAGCATTTT.